This T cell receptor beta chain emerged from a study of T cell responses to AZD1222 COVID-19 vaccine. Study-wide results and caveats: Spike regions recognized by vaccine-associated CD4 TCRs spanned the protein, led by 160-218 and 743-854. Reportedly, nearly half of unique spike TCRs recognized epitopes outside B.1.351/B.1.1.7 mutations. Clonal diversity may have been underestimated, and the donors were mostly white British, with more females than males.

Per the germline V gene, CDR1 is KGHSH and CDR2 is LQKENI. This CDR3 comprises 12 residues. V lost 1 base and J lost 5, with 4 bases in between. Assay: immunoSEQ multiplex PCR; the TCRdb copy retains only in-frame clones and omits some. The listing contains 150,000 or so clones. Worth noting for this clone: Its antigen is currently unknown.

Sequenced material: peripheral blood. The clonotype comes from an adult in good health. J is TRBJ2-3 and V is TRBV18; D is ambiguous. DNA of the CDR3: TGTGCCAGCTCACCACGGGAAGATACGCAGTATTTT. This sequence encodes CASSPREDTQYF.